This passage covers 28 T cell receptor beta chains from one sample sequenced in a study of blood T cells in healthy people across ages. Alongside a J-beta primer mix, a sample-barcoded 5' primer served in a second PCR lasting 7 to 11 cycles. TCRdb independently ran MiXCR on the 5' RACE reads; one entry per CDR3 protein. This table holds roughly 1,700,000 distinct CDR3 sequences, about 28% found once. Sample: blood. These receptors came from a woman between 25 and 40 years old in good health.

The CDR3: CASSLAGDFFYNEQFF. Written as DNA, the CDR3 is TGCGCCAGCAGCTTGGCCGGGGACTTTTTCTACAATGAGCAGTTCTTC. The V call is TRBV5-1, the J call TRBJ2-1, with TRBD2 as a possible D gene (6 bases). In germline, CDR1 is SGHRS, CDR2 YFSETQ. Trimming removed 0 bases at V and 3 bases at J, with 13 bases between. This CDR3 has 16 amino acids.

This clonotype was seen a handful of times. V usage is TRBV14 and J usage is TRBJ2-1, with 12 bases aligning to TRBD2. The CDR3 runs to 18 residues. Germline V gene data show CDR1 as SGHDN and CDR2 as FVKESK. After removal of 0 bases from V and 4 bases from J, the junction contained 7 bases not matched to a gene. For the CDR3, the DNA is TGTGCCAGCAGCCAAGATCTCCTAGCGGGAGGGCGGTACAATGAGCAGTTCTTC. It codes for CASSQDLLAGGRYNEQFF.

This clonotype was seen more than once but under ten times. The chain recombines TRBV20-1 with TRBJ1-4; the D gene is possibly TRBD1 (5 bases). The germline gives CDR1 DFQATT, CDR2 SNEGSKA (reference sequence). The V end lost 5 bases, the J end lost 3 bases, and 13 bases lay between the germline ends. The CDR3 loop spans 14 amino acids. The CDR3 region has the DNA TGCAGTGCTCGACATGGGGCAGCTAATGAAAAACTGTTTTTT. Amino acids: CSARHGAANEKLFF.

The chain combines TRBV18 with TRBJ1-5, with D unresolved. The V end lost 0 bases, the J end lost 5 bases, and 8 bases lay between the germline ends. Germline CDR1 KGHSH, CDR2 LQKENI. This CDR3 has 14 amino acids. CDR3 sequence: CASSPPSRDQPQHF. As DNA, the CDR3 is TGTGCCAGCTCACCACCTTCGAGGGATCAGCCCCAGCATTTT.

In its sample, this clonotype was seen a few times. V and J are TRBV12-3 or TRBV12-4 and TRBJ1-5, with D possibly being TRBD1 (5 bases). The CDR3 sequence is 17 residues long. V lost 6 bases, J lost 2 bases, and 20 bases lay in between. The CDR3 sequence is CASRPDSYRGGNQPQHF. CDR3 bases: TGTGCCAGCAGACCCGACAGTTACCGTGGGGGCAATCAGCCCCAGCATTTT.

The chain uses TRBV6-1 and TRBJ2-7; possible D gene TRBD1, 5 bases. V was trimmed by 1 base and J by 2 bases, leaving 15 bases between them. The CDR3 runs to 16 residues. Germline CDR1 and CDR2: MNHNS and SASEGT. CDR3 in amino acids: CASSEDWKGATYEQYF. CDR3 bases: TGTGCCAGCAGTGAAGACTGGAAAGGGGCCACCTACGAGCAGTACTTC.

J is TRBJ1-1 and V is TRBV12-3 or TRBV12-4, with TRBD1 matching over 7 bases. This CDR3 region has 14 residues. The V segment lost 5 bases and the J segment 7 bases; nucleotides outside the gene matches: 10. The chain's CDR3 is CASSRTGWTSEAFF. CDR3 sequence (DNA): TGTGCCAGCAGTCGGACAGGTTGGACCAGTGAAGCTTTCTTT.

This clonotype was seen many times. This chain links TRBV7-2 with TRBJ2-7; 9 nucleotides line up with TRBD2. CDR1 is SGHTA and CDR2 is FQGNSA in the germline V gene. The CDR3 has 17 residues. The J segment lost 1 base and the V segment lost 0 bases, leaving 7 bases of the junction unmatched. CDR3 in DNA: TGTGCCAGCAGCTTAGCGCGTAGCGGGAGAGGGTCCTACGAGCAGTACTTC. This encodes CASSLARSGRGSYEQYF.

The sample holds many counts of this clonotype. The chain links TRBV6-5 to TRBJ2-7; D might be TRBD1 (6 bases). Germline CDR1 is MNHEY and CDR2 is SVGAGI. The CDR3 contains 15 residues. Trimming left V 2 bases short and J 5 bases short, with 16 bases between. CDR3 residues: CASSYTHRVEDEQYF. CDR3 DNA: TGTGCCAGCAGTTACACCCACAGGGTTGAGGACGAGCAGTACTTC.

This clonotype was recorded a few times. The rearrangement uses TRBV20-1 and TRBJ2-7; D may match TRBD1 or TRBD2 (6 bases each). The CDR3 covers 16 residues. Germline V gene sequence: CDR1 DFQATT, CDR2 SNEGSKA (reference sequence). Deletions cut 3 bases from V and 4 bases from J, with 22 bases between. The CDR3 loop reads CSASAVRDLGGYEQYF. In nucleotides, the CDR3 is TGCAGTGCTAGTGCCGTCCGGGATCTAGGGGGGTACGAGCAGTACTTC.

This clonotype was recorded many times. This chain uses TRBV5-1 with TRBJ2-4; D not resolved. The CDR3 contains 14 residues. Trimming stripped 3 bases from V and 8 bases from J, with 15 bases between. Germline V gene data show CDR1 as SGHRS and CDR2 as YFSETQ. CDR3 DNA: TGCGCCAGCAGCTCGACACACACCTTGGACATTCAGTACTTC. Residues: CASSSTHTLDIQYF.

This clonotype was counted only a few times. This rearrangement joins TRBV5-4 to TRBJ2-3; TRBD2 matches 7 bases. Germline assignment: CDR1 SGHNT and CDR2 YYREEE (reference sequence). V was clipped by 6 bases and J by 1 base; unmatched bases: 5. This CDR3 is 14 amino acids long. CDR3 in DNA: TGTGCCAGCATCCCGGGGGGTCGCACAGATACGCAGTATTTT. Amino acids: CASIPGGRTDTQYF.

V and J are TRBV7-2 and TRBJ1-5; D is perhaps TRBD1 (5 bases). V was shortened by 2 bases and J by 0 bases, with 14 bases between the two germline ends. CDR3 size: 17 residues. Germline assignment: CDR1 SGHTA and CDR2 FQGNSA. The CDR3 nucleotides are TGTGCCAGCAGCTTAACCGGGGTAGGGGCTAGCAATCAGCCCCAGCATTTT. Protein sequence: CASSLTGVGASNQPQHF.

In this sample, this clonotype turned up a few times. The chain recombines TRBV6-5 with TRBJ2-7; TRBD2 might be the D (5 bases). In germline, CDR1 is MNHEY, CDR2 SVGAGI. V shed 10 bases and J shed 6 bases, with 19 bases lying between them. CDR3 length equals 13 residues. CDR3 protein: CAIGPGTVSEQYF. DNA of the CDR3: TGTGCCATCGGGCCGGGAACCGTATCCGAGCAGTACTTC.

This clonotype has only one observation. This chain connects TRBV2 to TRBJ2-3; 7 bases match TRBD2. V lost 7 bases and J lost 4; bases outside the gene matches: 11. This CDR3 is built from 15 residues. Germline lookup yields CDR1 SNHLY and CDR2 FYNNEI. Here the CDR3 DNA reads TGTGCCAGCAAGCCCCATTTAACTAGCGCAGATACGCAGTATTTT. Its translation is CASKPHLTSADTQYF.

This clonotype was observed a handful of times. V gene TRBV5-1 combines with J gene TRBJ2-1; 8 positions agree with TRBD1. The CDR3 runs 16 residues. With 1 base clipped from V and 5 bases from J, the junction kept 8 bases outside the gene matches. Germline V gene sequence: CDR1 SGHRS, CDR2 YFSETQ. CDR3 in amino acids: CASSLISGTGNNEQFF. In nucleotides, the CDR3 is TGCGCCAGCAGCTTGATATCCGGGACAGGAAACAATGAGCAGTTCTTC.

This clonotype was observed many times. The chain joins TRBV7-2 to TRBJ2-3; weak D call: TRBD2 (6 bases). The CDR3 has 16 residues. V was clipped by 1 base and J by 8 bases, with 19 bases between them. The germline V gene encodes CDR1 SGHTA and CDR2 FQGNSA. Here the CDR3 DNA reads TGTGCCAGCAGCTTAGGCGGCGGGACGTCAGCCGCTACGCAGTATTTT. Its translation: CASSLGGGTSAATQYF.

The V gene is TRBV15, the J gene TRBJ1-2; D is uncertain. The CDR3 covers 19 residues. Germline CDR1 LNHNV, CDR2 YYDKDF (reference sequence). Trimming removed 0 bases at V and 1 base at J, with 21 bases between. CDR3 DNA sequence: TGTGCCACCAGCAGAGATAAGTCAGACCCAGGACGACGTAACTATGGCTACACCTTC. Translation gives CATSRDKSDPGRRNYGYTF.

The chain employs TRBV24-1 and TRBJ2-1; D is ambiguous. The V end was cut by 4 bases, the J end by 7 bases, with 13 bases between. There are 14 residues in the CDR3. Germline CDR1 is KGHDR and CDR2 is SFDVKD. CDR3 DNA sequence: TGTGCCACCAGTGACCAGAGACACGAAAATGAGCAGTTCTTC. Its protein is CATSDQRHENEQFF.

This clonotype was detected only a few times. The chain is built from TRBV5-1 and TRBJ2-5, with D hard to call. The end of the DNA fits TRBJ2-7 better, so the J call may be wrong. CDR1 is SGHRS, CDR2 YFSETQ, per germline. This CDR3 region has 13 residues. The CDR3 region has the DNA TGCGCCAGCAGCTTGTGGGTGGGGTACGAGCAGTACTTC. Its protein product is CASSLWVGYEQYF.

This clonotype was found a few times. The chain couples TRBV5-1 to TRBJ1-2; 8 bases match TRBD1. The length of the CDR3 is 16 residues. The V and J ends lost 0 bases and 3 bases, in that order; junction bases with no gene match: 7. CDR1 SGHRS and CDR2 YFSETQ come from the germline V gene. The CDR3 DNA follows: TGCGCCAGCAGCTTGGGCGGACAGGGACTAGACTATGGCTACACCTTC. Translating gives CASSLGGQGLDYGYTF.

This clonotype was found a few times. The V call is TRBV6-5, the J call TRBJ2-1; 11 bases align to TRBD2. This CDR3 comprises 16 residues. Germline CDR1 MNHEY, CDR2 SVGAGI. J lost 5 bases, V lost 0 bases, and 3 bases had no gene match. As DNA, the CDR3 is TGTGCCAGCAGTTACTCCGGGACTAGCGGCCACAATGAGCAGTTCTTC. Residues: CASSYSGTSGHNEQFF.

The gene calls are TRBV20-1 and TRBJ2-1; D is unclear. V was clipped by 1 base and J by 3 bases, with 13 bases between them. The length of the CDR3 is 15 residues. Per germline, CDR1 DFQATT and CDR2 SNEGSKA (reference sequence). Written as DNA, the CDR3 is TGCAGTGCTAGAGCCCGGGCCTCCTTCTACAATGAGCAGTTCTTC. The encoded protein is CSARARASFYNEQFF.

CDR3 DNA sequence: TGTGCCAGCAGCGTACGGGGGGCGAACTCCTACAATGAGCAGTACTTC. Its protein product is CASSVRGANSYNEQYF. The V gene is TRBV4-2, the J gene TRBJ2-1, with D perhaps matching TRBD2 (7 bases). The end of the DNA is better explained by TRBJ2-7, so the J call may be wrong. Germline V CDR1 and CDR2: LGHNA, YNFKEQ. This CDR3 region has 16 residues.

Ten or more counts support this clonotype. The genes are TRBV7-2 and TRBJ2-1; TRBD2 matches 13 bases. Trimming removed 5 bases from V and 10 bases from J; junction bases left unmatched: 8. This CDR3 comprises 15 residues. Germline V gives CDR1 SGHTA, CDR2 FQGNSA. This CDR3 reads CASSHDGLAGEEQFF. The CDR3 DNA reads TGTGCCAGCAGCCACGACGGACTAGCGGGAGAGGAGCAGTTCTTC. The whole variable domain, filled in from reference TRBV7-2 and TRBJ2-1, reads GAGVSQSPSNKVTEKGKDVELRCDPISGHTALYWYRQSLGQGLEFLIYFQGNSAPDKSGLPSDRFSAERTGGSVSTLTIQRTQQEDSAVYLCASSHDGLAGEEQFFGPGTRLTVL.

In this sample, this clonotype turned up a few times. A read error may explain this, as a much larger clone is one base away. The chain is built from TRBV12-5 and TRBJ2-7, with D possibly TRBD1 on 6 matching bases. This CDR3 spans 13 amino acids. Germline assignment: CDR1 LGHNT and CDR2 FRNRAP. V was pared by 2 bases and J by 3 bases, with 8 bases between. The CDR3 DNA follows: TGTGCTAGTGGTTTGAACAGGGACTACGAGCAGTACTTC. It translates to CASGLNRDYEQYF.

The CDR3 is CALNRGGGAKYNEQFF. The CDR3, as DNA: TGTGCCTTAAACAGGGGTGGGGGGGCTAAATACAATGAGCAGTTCTTC. This chain links TRBV30 with TRBJ2-1; the D call may be TRBD1 or TRBD2 (7 bases each). Trimming removed 7 bases from V and 4 bases from J, with 23 bases in between. Germline lookup yields CDR1 GTSNPN and CDR2 SVGIG (reference sequence). The CDR3 runs 16 residues.

As to this clonotype: At one boundary the junction diverges from the germline segment, which might be a read error. The chain uses TRBV4-1 and TRBJ2-1; D could derive from TRBD1 or TRBD2 (5 bases each). There are 16 residues in the CDR3. Germline assignment: CDR1 MGHRA and CDR2 YSYEKL. The CDR3 protein is CAGSQGRGPRYNEQFF. The CDR3 DNA reads as TGCGCCGGCAGCCAAGGTAGGGGACCGCGCTACAATGAGCAGTTCTTC.